The 13 T cell receptor beta chains below come from one sample, sequenced in a study of OX40 agonist ivuxolimab in advanced cancers. TCRdb's table, derived via immunoSEQ multiplex PCR, lists solely in-frame clones and lacks some. The data contain roughly 79,000 clones, around 83% of them singletons. The sequencing here drew on CD4+ or CD8+ T cells sorted from blood, taken in a trial of the OX40 agonist ivuxolimab. Receptors originate from an adult with an advanced solid tumor such as melanoma, head and neck, liver or kidney cancer.

Regarding this clone: A read error may produce the germline difference seen at one junction end. Different DNA sequences within this sample yield the same CDR3. J is TRBJ2-3 and V is TRBV19; D is unclear. The V gene's germline CDR1 is LNHDA and CDR2 SQIVND (reference sequence). The CDR3 spans 13 residues. The CDR3 DNA reads as TGTGCCAGTATATTGCATGGCACAGATACGCAATATTTT. Amino acids: CASILHGTDTQYF.

This clone showed up just once. The chain joins TRBV5-1 to TRBJ2-1; D remains ambiguous. Trimming removed 0 bases from V and 5 bases from J, with 6 bases in between. The CDR3 spans 13 residues. In germline, CDR1 is SGHRS, CDR2 YFSETQ. DNA of the CDR3: TGCGCCAGCAGCTTGGACACAAACAATGAGCAGTTCTTC. Translating gives CASSLDTNNEQFF.

The chain carries TRBV11-2 and TRBJ1-5; a weak D match, TRBD1 (6 bases). Germline V gives CDR1 SGHAT, CDR2 FQNNGV. Deletions cut 1 base from V and 2 bases from J, with 9 bases between. The CDR3 sequence is 15 residues long. CDR3 residues: CASSLATGRNQPQHF. CDR3 bases: TGTGCCAGCAGCTTAGCGACAGGCCGCAATCAGCCCCAGCATTTT.

The rearrangement uses TRBV21-1 and TRBJ2-3. TRBV21-1 is termed a pseudogene. CDR3 length: 18 amino acids. The CDR3 nucleotides read TGTGCCAGCACCTTAAAAGGGATGGGTCTAGTCATTAGAGATACGCAGTATTTT. The encoded protein is CASTLKGMGLVIRDTQYF.

In regard to this clone: The sample carries other DNA sequences with the same CDR3. The chain carries TRBV2 and TRBJ2-1; TRBD2 agrees at 11 bases. Trimming at V came to 3 bases and at J to 7 bases, leaving 8 bases not matched to a gene. Germline CDR1 is SNHLY and CDR2 is FYNNEI. This CDR3 region has 16 residues. The CDR3 sequence is CASSDSGLAGYNEQFF. CDR3 in DNA: TGTGCCAGCAGTGACTCTGGACTAGCGGGTTATAATGAGCAGTTCTTC.

V usage is TRBV14 and J usage is TRBJ2-3; the D is unclear. Germline V gene data show CDR1 as SGHDN and CDR2 as FVKESK. This CDR3 has 13 amino acids. V was trimmed by 4 bases and J by 6 bases, leaving 11 bases between them. This chain's CDR3 is CASSPHQADTQYF. CDR3 bases: TGTGCCAGCAGCCCACACCAAGCCGATACGCAGTATTTT.

This clone was recorded a few times. The V call is TRBV7-2, the J call TRBJ1-6, with D perhaps TRBD1 (5 bases). Between the trimmed V and J ends, which lost 2 bases and 7 bases, there was a span of 15 bases. This CDR3 has 16 amino acids. From germline, CDR1 is SGHTA and CDR2 FQGNSA. Here the CDR3 reads CASSLNAPGGNSPLHF. The CDR3 region has the DNA TGTGCCAGCAGCTTAAATGCTCCTGGGGGAAATTCACCCCTCCACTTT.

The chain recombines TRBV28 with TRBJ2-7; D might be TRBD1 (6 bases). Trimming cost V 2 bases and J 3 bases, with 11 bases left between them. CDR1 is MDHEN, CDR2 SYDVKM, per germline. The CDR3 totals 14 residues. DNA of the CDR3: TGTGCCAGCAGTTTAGGGGGCAGTGTCTACGAGCAGTACTTC. Its translation is CASSLGGSVYEQYF.

The rearrangement links TRBV10-1 to TRBJ2-2; D tentatively fits TRBD1 or TRBD2 (7 bases each). The CDR3 covers 14 residues. Trimming shortened V by 4 bases and J by 7 bases, and 13 bases separated the two germline ends. CDR1 and CDR2 from the germline V gene are WNHNN and SYGVQD (reference sequence). CDR3 in DNA: TGCGCCAGCAGTGGGCAGGGGGAGGGCGGGGAGCTGTTTTTT. The encoded protein is CASSGQGEGGELFF.

This chain links TRBV11-2 with TRBJ2-3, with D maybe TRBD2 (5 bases). The CDR3 runs to 16 residues. The germline V and J ends were trimmed by 1 base and 1 base, with 12 bases remaining between them. Per germline, CDR1 SGHAT and CDR2 FQNNGV. The CDR3 nucleotides are TGTGCCAGCAGCTTAGCCGGGGTTGGAGGCACAGATACGCAGTATTTT. Translated, it gives CASSLAGVGGTDTQYF.

The chain employs TRBV5-1 and TRBJ1-4; D not resolved. The CDR3 has 13 amino acids. Per germline, CDR1 SGHRS and CDR2 YFSETQ. Trimming shortened V by 0 bases and J by 5 bases, and 5 bases separated the two germline ends. CDR3: CASSLAQNEKLFF. CDR3 nucleotide sequence: TGCGCCAGCAGCTTGGCTCAGAATGAAAAACTGTTTTTT.

In DNA, the CDR3 is TGTGCCAGCAGTTCAACGAGATCAGGGGTCCCCCAGCATTTT. Protein: CASSSTRSGVPQHF. The J gene is TRBJ1-5, the V gene TRBV6-5; TRBD1 is a possible D gene (6 bases). Germline CDR1 and CDR2: MNHEY and SVGAGI. CDR3 length: 14 amino acids. V lost 4 bases and J 10 bases, leaving 17 bases between the germline ends.

This chain uses TRBV11-2 with TRBJ1-1; TRBD1 aligns across 7 bases. From germline, CDR1 is SGHAT and CDR2 FQNNGV. V dropped 3 bases and J dropped 0; count of bases not matched to a gene: 4. The CDR3 is 15 residues long. The CDR3 loop reads CASSFQGVLNTEAFF. In DNA, the CDR3 is TGTGCCAGCAGCTTCCAGGGGGTCCTGAACACTGAAGCTTTCTTT.